Presented here are 10 T cell receptor beta chains from one specimen sequenced in a study of shared clonotypes between healthy human individuals. The method was immunoSEQ multiplex PCR; TCRdb's version includes in-frame clones alone and lacks a portion of them. This sample carries about 1 million clones, approximately 70% of them seen once, and the ten largest clones take nearly 1.5%. Material for sequencing was memory CD4+ T cells sorted from blood. Stated subset: CD45RA-negative fraction. Receptors were obtained from a man between 18 and 35 years old in good health.

The rearrangement joins TRBV19 to TRBJ2-5; D perhaps matches TRBD1 (6 bases). Germline lookup yields CDR1 LNHDA and CDR2 SQIVND (reference sequence). This CDR3 is 14 amino acids long. With 4 bases removed from V and 4 bases from J, the gap between germline ends came to 13 bases. CDR3 amino acids: CASSTHRVGETQYF. In nucleotides, the CDR3 is TGTGCCAGTAGTACTCACAGGGTGGGAGAGACCCAGTACTTC.

This chain joins TRBV11-2 and TRBJ2-4; TRBD1 matches at 11 bases. Germline trimming cut 5 bases from V and 8 bases from J; bases unmatched to any gene: 8. The CDR3 totals 15 residues. The germline V gene has CDR1 SGHAT and CDR2 FQNNGV. This chain's CDR3 is CASSPGQGAFDIQYF. The CDR3 nucleotides read TGTGCCAGCAGCCCCGGACAGGGGGCGTTTGACATTCAGTACTTC.

About this clone itself: This could be a read error, since a much larger clone is one nucleotide away. The chain carries TRBV11-3 and TRBJ2-7; TRBD1 agrees at 9 bases. The V and J ends lost 5 bases and 1 base, in that order; junction bases with no gene match: 3. This CDR3 spans 14 amino acids. Germline V gene lookup returns CDR1 SGHNT and CDR2 YENEEA. CDR3: CASSRGQGSYEQYF. The CDR3 nucleotides read TGTGCCAGCAGCAGGGGACAGGGTTCCTACGAGCAGTACTTC.

This clone was observed a single time. The V gene is TRBV4-2, the J gene TRBJ2-3; a weak D match, TRBD2 (6 bases). The CDR3 extends over 16 amino acids. Trimming left V 2 bases short and J 8 bases short, with 20 bases between. From germline, CDR1 is LGHNA and CDR2 YNFKEQ. This CDR3 is CASSQPGSGGGGTQYF. The CDR3, as DNA: TGTGCCAGCAGCCAACCCGGGTCCGGGGGAGGAGGTACGCAGTATTTT.

The chain joins TRBV30 to TRBJ1-4; TRBD1 matches 11 bases. Germline V CDR1 and CDR2: GTSNPN, SVGIG (reference sequence). V trimming: 2 bases; J trimming: 7 bases; junction bases outside the gene matches: 3. The CDR3 spans 14 residues. The CDR3 spells CAWSPGQGAEKLFF. The CDR3 DNA reads TGTGCCTGGAGTCCCGGACAGGGGGCTGAAAAACTGTTTTTT.

V gene TRBV28 combines with J gene TRBJ1-2, with 10 bases that match TRBD1. CDR1 is MDHEN and CDR2 is SYDVKM in the germline V gene. V shed 6 bases, J shed 2 bases, and the junction held 6 bases outside the gene matches. The CDR3 is 15 residues long. CDR3: CASSPTGGWNYGYTF. The CDR3 nucleotides are TGTGCCAGCAGCCCGACAGGGGGCTGGAACTATGGCTACACCTTC.

The chain combines TRBV6-1 with TRBJ1-6, with 7 bases aligning to TRBD1. Germline V gene lookup returns CDR1 MNHNS and CDR2 SASEGT. The J segment lost 11 bases and the V segment lost 3 bases, leaving 10 bases of the junction unmatched. The CDR3 loop spans 15 amino acids. CDR3 nucleotide sequence: TGTGCCAGCAGTGACCCGACAGGGTTAGAAACACCCCTCCACTTT. This encodes CASSDPTGLETPLHF.

This clone was recorded at least ten times. This sample also contains other DNA sequences that code for the same CDR3. The chain employs TRBV30 and TRBJ1-4, with D perhaps matching TRBD1 (6 bases). This CDR3 is 14 amino acids long. Germline V CDR1 and CDR2: GTSNPN, SVGIG (reference sequence). Trimming shortened V by 2 bases and J by 8 bases, and 15 bases separated the two germline ends. The CDR3 DNA reads as TGTGCCTGGAGTCCCGGACAGCTAAGGGAAAAACTGTTTTTT. Protein: CAWSPGQLREKLFF.

This chain uses TRBV27 with TRBJ1-4; unclear D gene. The CDR3 sequence is 15 residues long. V was shortened by 0 bases and J by 7 bases, with 12 bases between the two germline ends. Germline loops: CDR1 MNHEY, CDR2 SMNVEV (reference sequence). Written as DNA, the CDR3 is TGTGCCAGCAGTTTATCGAAGGGATTAAGTGAAAAACTGTTTTTT. It codes for CASSLSKGLSEKLFF.

The chain combines TRBV4-2 with TRBJ2-7; TRBD1 matches 12 bases. Looked up from germline, CDR1 is LGHNA and CDR2 is YNFKEQ. The CDR3 totals 17 residues. The J segment lost 4 bases and the V segment lost 1 base, leaving 8 bases of the junction unmatched. In DNA, the CDR3 is TGTGCCAGCAGCCAAGCCTCTGGGGACAGGGGGCTGTACGAGCAGTACTTC. Residues: CASSQASGDRGLYEQYF.